This T cell receptor (beta chain) emerged from a study of blood T cells in healthy people across ages (dated by TCRdb to about 2015). Regarding the research as a whole: In model experiments, template switching captured roughly one uniquely barcoded TCR beta cDNA molecule for every two T cells. The study measured age-related changes in TCR beta repertoire diversity using deep sequencing normalized with unique cDNA molecular identifiers. The study analyzed two additional independent replicas of 1 million unique cDNA reads from the same blood draw for two donors, one aged 18 to 30 and one aged 80 or older. To avoid experimental bias, donors of different ages were spread randomly across the sequencing lanes. Donors were grouped into four age groups: young (average 16 years), middle-aged (39), aged (about 60) and long-lived (around 80).

The library was made by 5' RACE. TCRdb shows the sequencer as Illumina HiSeq 2500. A second PCR of about 7 to 12 cycles was performed with a sample-barcoded 5' primer and a J-beta primer mix. A unique molecular identifier was introduced onto each TCR beta cDNA molecule by a template-switch 5' adaptor carrying 12 random nucleotides. Each sample yielded at least 2.5 million CDR3-containing paired-end reads. All of the RNA was converted into first-strand cDNA using the Mint cDNA synthesis kit, with a TRBC-specific oligonucleotide serving as the primer. Following uracil-DNA glycosylase treatment, a first 18-cycle PCR with universal primers M1SS and BC2_uni_R was performed on all cDNA. The authors' analysis ran thus. For normalization, 1 million high-quality reads were randomly selected from each sample, with every read carrying a distinct molecular identifier. Instead of being binned into consensus sequences, reads with shared molecular identifiers were discarded. MiTCR, set to a Q25 quality threshold and the strictest error-elimination algorithm, was used for CDR3 identification, clonotype clustering and error correction. A nonparametric unseen species model using Euler transformation provided a lower-bound estimate of total TCR beta diversity. In TCRdb, the public reads were trimmed at Q25 with fastp and aligned with MiXCR, with productive beta chains retained. For every CDR3 protein sequence, its rows merge into one entry that carries the most common genes and DNA. The V and J calls shown here were made by TCRdb, not taken from the authors' results. The table for this sample lists around 1,600,000 distinct CDR3 sequences; roughly 43% of them were counted only once. The biggest ten clones account for around 4% of the sample.

The donors were roughly 38 Caucasian individuals from Russia, aged roughly 6 to 100 years, who were systemically healthy. Each donor gave about 9.7 milliliters of peripheral blood, drawn into EDTA-treated Vacutainer tubes. Ficoll-Paque density-gradient centrifugation was used to isolate PBMCs, with at least 6.5 million obtained per sample. Total RNA, at least 5.5 micrograms per sample, was extracted from PBMCs with Trizol reagent. For every donor, an aliquot of PBMCs went through flow cytometry to measure the percentages of naive CD45RAhigh/CD27high T cells. Study-wide findings and limitations: Compared with the aged group, the long-lived group had more naive CD4+ T cells, fewer expanded clones and increased TCR diversity, a pattern suggesting age selection. There was a strong correlation between observed TCR beta diversity and the percentage of naive T cells measured by flow cytometry. Conclusive comparison of naive and antigen-experienced compartments was prevented by the profiling of bulk unsorted PBMCs. Estimates of total diversity based on one million sequenced T cells were considered lower bounds and underestimates. Observed TCR beta diversity per million T cells fell roughly linearly with age, and a significant reduction was already apparent by age about 36. The CMV infection status of donors was not known, potentially confounding age-related changes in expanded clonotypes.

Trimming takes 3 bases from V and 0 bases from J, and the germline ends sit 14 bases apart. CDR3 length: 16 amino acids, cysteine to phenylalanine. The only DNA kept is the CDR3, 48 bases in frame from the first base. Reading the germline V gene gives CDR1 SGDLS and CDR2 YYNGEE. This clonotype was counted a few times. Its cognate antigen has yet to be identified. There are no base qualities to consult, and no much larger clone falls within one base. Material: blood. This receptor was taken from a woman aged 18-29 years in good health. The V and J segments used are TRBV9 and TRBJ2-3, with the identity of the D gene unclear. The CDR3 has the sequence CASSDEARASTDTQYF. The DNA is TGTGCCAGCAGCGACGAAGCGCGTGCTAGCACAGATACGCAGTATTTT.